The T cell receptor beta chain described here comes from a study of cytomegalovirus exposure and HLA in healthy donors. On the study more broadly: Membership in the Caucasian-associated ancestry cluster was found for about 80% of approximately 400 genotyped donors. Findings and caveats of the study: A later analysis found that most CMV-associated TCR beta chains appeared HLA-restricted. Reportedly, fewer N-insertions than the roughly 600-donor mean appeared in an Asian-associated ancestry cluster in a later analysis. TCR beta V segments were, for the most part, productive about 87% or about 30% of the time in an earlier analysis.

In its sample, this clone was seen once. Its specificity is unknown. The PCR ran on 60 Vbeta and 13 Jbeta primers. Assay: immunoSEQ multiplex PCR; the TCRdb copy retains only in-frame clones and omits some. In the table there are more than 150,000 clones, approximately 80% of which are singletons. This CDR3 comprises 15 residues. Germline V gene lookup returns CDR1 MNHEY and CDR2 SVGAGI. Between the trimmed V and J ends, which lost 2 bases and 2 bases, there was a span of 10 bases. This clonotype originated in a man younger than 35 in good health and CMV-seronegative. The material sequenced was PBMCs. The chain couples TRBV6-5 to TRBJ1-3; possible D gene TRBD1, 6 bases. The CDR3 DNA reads TGTGCCAGCAGTTACGCGAAGGGGGCTGGAAACACCATATATTTT. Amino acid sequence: CASSYAKGAGNTIYF.